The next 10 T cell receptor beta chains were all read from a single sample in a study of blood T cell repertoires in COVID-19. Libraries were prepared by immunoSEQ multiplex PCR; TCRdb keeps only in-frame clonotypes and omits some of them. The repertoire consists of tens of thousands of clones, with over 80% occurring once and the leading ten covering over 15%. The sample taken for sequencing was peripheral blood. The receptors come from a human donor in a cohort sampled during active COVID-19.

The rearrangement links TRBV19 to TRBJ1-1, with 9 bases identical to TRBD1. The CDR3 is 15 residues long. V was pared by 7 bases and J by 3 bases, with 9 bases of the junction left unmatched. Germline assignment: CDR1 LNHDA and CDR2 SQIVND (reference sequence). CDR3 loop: CASTKQGAPDTEAFF. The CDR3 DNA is TGTGCCAGTACTAAACAGGGGGCGCCGGACACTGAAGCTTTCTTT.

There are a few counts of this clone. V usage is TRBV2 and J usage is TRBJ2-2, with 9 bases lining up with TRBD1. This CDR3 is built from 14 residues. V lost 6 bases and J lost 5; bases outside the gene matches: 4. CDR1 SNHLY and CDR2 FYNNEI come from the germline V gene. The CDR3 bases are TGTGCCAGCAGCGGCGGACAGGGGACCGGGGAGCTGTTTTTT. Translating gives CASSGGQGTGELFF.

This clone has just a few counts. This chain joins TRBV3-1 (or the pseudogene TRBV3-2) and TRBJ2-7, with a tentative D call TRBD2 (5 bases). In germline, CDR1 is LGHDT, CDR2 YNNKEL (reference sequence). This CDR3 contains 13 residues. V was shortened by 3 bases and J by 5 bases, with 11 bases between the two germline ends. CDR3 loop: CASSHPFGNEQYF. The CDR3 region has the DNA TGTGCCAGCAGCCACCCCTTCGGGAACGAGCAGTACTTC.

The CDR3 DNA follows: TGTGCCAGCAGCTCGTCGACAGCGAGCTCCTATAATTCACCCCTCCACTTT. This codes for CASSSSTASSYNSPLHF. This chain links TRBV11-2 with TRBJ1-6; weak D call: TRBD1 (5 bases). This CDR3 region has 17 residues. In germline, CDR1 is SGHAT, CDR2 FQNNGV. V dropped 4 bases and J dropped 0 bases, with 13 bases sitting between them.

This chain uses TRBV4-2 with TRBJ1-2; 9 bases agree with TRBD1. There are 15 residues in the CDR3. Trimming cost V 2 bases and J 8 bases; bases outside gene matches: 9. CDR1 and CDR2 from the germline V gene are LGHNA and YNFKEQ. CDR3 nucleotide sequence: TGTGCCAGCAGCCAATCCGGACAGGGGAGAGGAGGCTACACCTTC. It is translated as CASSQSGQGRGGYTF.

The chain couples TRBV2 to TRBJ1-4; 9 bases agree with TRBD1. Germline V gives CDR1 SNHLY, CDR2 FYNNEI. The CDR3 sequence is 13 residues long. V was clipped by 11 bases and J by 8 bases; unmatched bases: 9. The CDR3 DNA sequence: TGTGCCTCGGCGTCCGGGACAGGGGAAAAACTGTTTTTT. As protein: CASASGTGEKLFF.

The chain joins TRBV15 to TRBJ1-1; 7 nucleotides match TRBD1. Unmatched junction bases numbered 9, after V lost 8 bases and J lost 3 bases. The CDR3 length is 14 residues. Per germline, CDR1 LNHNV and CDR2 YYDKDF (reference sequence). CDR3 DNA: TGTGCCACCCTCAAAGACAGGGAGCACACTGAAGCTTTCTTT. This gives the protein CATLKDREHTEAFF.

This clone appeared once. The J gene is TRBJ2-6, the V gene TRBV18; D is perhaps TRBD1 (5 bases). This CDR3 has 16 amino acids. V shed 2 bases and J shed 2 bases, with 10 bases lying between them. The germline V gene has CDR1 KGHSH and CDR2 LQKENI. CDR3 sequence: CASSPSTRAGANVLTF. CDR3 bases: TGTGCCAGCTCACCATCTACCAGGGCTGGGGCCAACGTCCTGACTTTC.

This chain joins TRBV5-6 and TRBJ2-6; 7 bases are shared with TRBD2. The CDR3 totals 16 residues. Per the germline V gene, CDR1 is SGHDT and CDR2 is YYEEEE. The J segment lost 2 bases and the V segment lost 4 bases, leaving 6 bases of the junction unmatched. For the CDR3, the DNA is TGTGCCAGCAGCCCCCTGGGGGGGACTGGGGCCAACGTCCTGACTTTC. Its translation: CASSPLGGTGANVLTF.

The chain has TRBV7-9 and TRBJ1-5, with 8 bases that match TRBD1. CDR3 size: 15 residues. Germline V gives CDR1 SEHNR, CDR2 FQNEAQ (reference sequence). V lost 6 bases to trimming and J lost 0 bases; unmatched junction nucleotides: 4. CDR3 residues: CASSYRGNSNQPQHF. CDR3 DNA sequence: TGTGCCAGCAGTTACAGGGGGAATAGCAATCAGCCCCAGCATTTT.